This TCR beta chain was captured by sequencing in a study of low-dose radiotherapy and immunotherapy resistance in tumors (dated by TCRdb to between 2022 and 2023). Concerning the study at large: Cohort 1 received 0.5 Gy per fraction every 2 weeks, with a prescribed total PTV dose of 6.5 Gy. Cohort 2 received 1 Gy per fraction every two weeks, with a total of 13 Gy over 26 weeks. Patients were given nivolumab as a 240 mg flat dose every two weeks and ipilimumab at 1 mg/kg every six weeks, with both drugs delivered intravenously. Cyclophosphamide 200 mg/m2 was given intravenously every two weeks, one day before each radiation and immunotherapy administration. Starting on cycle 1 day 1, patients took 300 mg of aspirin by mouth once a day for four cycles. No randomization into treatment groups was done for the people taking part in the trial. Eight patients were included in the translational analysis: three from the first dose cohort and the first five from the second dose cohort.

On this clonotype itself: Its antigen is still unknown. No per-base quality is available; no much larger clone lies one base away.

Sequencing used an Illumina HiSeq 2500. Superscript III and a set of TRAV- and TRBV-specific primers were used to synthesize first-strand cDNA, so that both TCRalpha and TCRbeta chains were covered. TCRs were amplified with Phusion for approximately 20 PCR cycles using a constant-region primer together with the adapter attached to the V primers. Amplification of the isolated mRNA was done with the MessageAmp II aRNA Amplification Kit, which involved a roughly 16-hour in vitro transcription at 37 degrees C. The Dynabeads mRNA DIRECT Purification Kit was used to isolate mRNA for TCR sequencing. Indexed Illumina adapters were added in a second Phusion PCR of around 27 cycles, and the PCR products were purified with AMPure XP beads. Turning to the authors' computational methods: Using custom Perl scripts, TCR sequences encoding the same protein were pooled, out-of-frame sequences were removed, and the abundance of each clonotype was computed. The analysis excluded TCR sequences that were supported by just one read. The metrics used to describe the repertoires included Shannon entropy, Gini index, clonality, richness, and the frequency of TCRs shared between repertoires. The public reads were reprocessed in TCRdb via fastp at Q25 and MiXCR, keeping in-frame beta chains. Rows are combined by CDR3 protein, so each entry shows the most common genes and DNA. TCRdb, not the authors, supplied the V and J calls. Within this sample are 35,000 to 50,000 distinct CDR3 sequences, with less than 40% of them counted one time only. Roughly 4% of the sample comes from the top ten.

Reading the germline V gene gives CDR1 SGHTA and CDR2 FQGNSA. Taken from cysteine to phenylalanine, the CDR3 has 14 residues. Only CDR3 DNA remains: 42 bases, in frame from the first base. The junction shows trimming of 1 base on V and 1 base on J, plus 6 bases between the germline ends. In light of the paper, this sample's time point label describes: before trial treatment. Donors were enrolled in RACIN, a single-arm phase I dose-escalation trial combining nivolumab, ipilimumab, aspirin, low-dose cyclophosphamide and low-dose radiotherapy. Patients with advanced, TIL-negative solid tumors were considered eligible.

This clonotype was obtained from a male donor with gallbladder cancer. This sequence uses TRBV7-2 and TRBJ2-3, with no reliable assignment of the D segment. Sequencing used PBMCs, obtained before treatment. The nucleotide sequence reads TGTGCCAGCAGCTTAGTCCTGGGCACAGATACGCAGTATTTT. This sequence encodes CASSLVLGTDTQYF.